Sequencing of this TCR beta chain was carried out in a study of metastatic and nonmetastatic thyroid tumors. For the study at large: The study looked at repertoires side by side in blood and in tumor or nodule tissue from malignant and benign thyroid patients.

With respect to this clone: Its target is unknown.

The entire patient cohort was treatment-naive prior to thyroid surgery. The CDR3 is 14 amino acids. The ends were cut back, 6 bases at V and 4 bases at J, with 13 bases in the middle. Original handling: Differences in CDR3 between clinicopathological groups were drawn on to build a classifier intended to discriminate distant-metastatic papillary thyroid cancer patients. TCRdb ran MiXCR on the PCR reads. The V and J calls shown here were made by TCRdb, not taken from the authors' results. This table has more than 4,500 clones, less than 40% appearing once. Broader study findings: Relative to benign nodules, malignant thyroid tumors were reportedly characterized by significantly elevated TCR beta diversity in blood and tumor.

The V gene is TRBV12-3 or TRBV12-4, the J gene TRBJ2-1; no reliable D call. This TCR was sampled from a male donor with papillary thyroid cancer or a benign thyroid nodule (not recorded which). Some clones in this sample may be carry-over from other donors' samples. The sequenced material came from tumor tissue. CDR3 residues: CASSVGRRYNEQFF. The CDR3 region has the DNA TGTGCCAGCAGCGTCGGACGCAGGTACAATGAGCAGTTCTTC.